This T cell receptor beta chain was retrieved from a study of blood T cell repertoires in COVID-19. As processed by the authors: Counts of nucleated cells, estimated from reference gene primer amplification, were obtained. TCRdb's table, derived via immunoSEQ multiplex PCR, lists solely in-frame clones and lacks some. V, J and clone size are taken as reported in that table, and D and trimming were inferred from the DNA itself. The sample gives 260,000 or so clones, 83% of which show up once; 3.6% is in the top ten. Germline-derived CDR1 and CDR2 are SGHRS and YFSETQ. Trimming shortened V by 0 bases and J by 6 bases, and 21 bases separated the two germline ends. The CDR3 has 18 amino acids.

Material: PBMCs or T cells enriched from blood (not recorded which). The clonotype originates from a woman between 35 and 50 years old who had been exposed to COVID-19. The chain is built from TRBV5-1 and TRBJ1-4; D is perhaps TRBD1 (5 bases). DNA for the CDR3: TGCGCCAGCAGCTTGGATTTGCCGGGGGAGCGGAAGGATGAAAAACTGTTTTTT. Residues: CASSLDLPGERKDEKLFF.